The present TCR beta chain was sequenced within a study of blood T cell repertoires in COVID-19. This clone was observed a few times. Profiling relied on immunoSEQ multiplex PCR, and the TCRdb table lists in-frame clones only, not all of them. Here the sample spans 150,000 to 200,000 clones, almost 85% being singletons. The V end lost 1 base, the J end lost 3 bases, and 7 bases lay between the germline ends. This CDR3 spans 13 amino acids. The sequence was obtained from a man aged 50 or older who had recovered from COVID-19. Sequenced input: PBMCs or T cells enriched from blood (not recorded which). The chain recombines TRBV12-3 or TRBV12-4 with TRBJ2-7, with no clear D. The CDR3 loop reads CASSLDSNYEQYF. CDR3 DNA: TGTGCCAGCAGTTTAGACTCTAACTACGAGCAGTACTTC.